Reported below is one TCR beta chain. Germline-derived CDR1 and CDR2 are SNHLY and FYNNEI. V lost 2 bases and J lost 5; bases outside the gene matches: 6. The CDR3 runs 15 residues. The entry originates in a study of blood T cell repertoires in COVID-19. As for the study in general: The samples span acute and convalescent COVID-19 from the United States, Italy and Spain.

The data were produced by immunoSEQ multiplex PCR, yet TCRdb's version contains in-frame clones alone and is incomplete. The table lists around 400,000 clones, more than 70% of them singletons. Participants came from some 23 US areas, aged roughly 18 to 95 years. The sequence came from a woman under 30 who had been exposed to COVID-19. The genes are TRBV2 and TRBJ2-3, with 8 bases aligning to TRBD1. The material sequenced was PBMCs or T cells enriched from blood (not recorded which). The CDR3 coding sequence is TGTGCCAGCAGTGAACAGGGGGCGGACGGAGATACGCAGTATTTT. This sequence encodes CASSEQGADGDTQYF.